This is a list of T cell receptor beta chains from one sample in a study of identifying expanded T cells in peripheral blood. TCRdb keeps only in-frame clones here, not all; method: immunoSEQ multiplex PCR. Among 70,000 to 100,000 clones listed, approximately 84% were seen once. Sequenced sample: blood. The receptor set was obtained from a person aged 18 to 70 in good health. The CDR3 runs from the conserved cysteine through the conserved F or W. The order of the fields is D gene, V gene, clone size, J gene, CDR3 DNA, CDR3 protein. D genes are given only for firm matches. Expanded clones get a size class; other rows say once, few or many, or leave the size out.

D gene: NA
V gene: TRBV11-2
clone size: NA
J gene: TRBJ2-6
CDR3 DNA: TGTGCCAGCAGAGATCGTGGGGCCAACGTCCTGACTTTC
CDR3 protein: CASRDRGANVLTF

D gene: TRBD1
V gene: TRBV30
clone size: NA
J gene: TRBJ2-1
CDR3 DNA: TGTGCCTGGGGGACAGGGGCATACAATGAGCAGTTCTTC
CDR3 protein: CAWGTGAYNEQFF

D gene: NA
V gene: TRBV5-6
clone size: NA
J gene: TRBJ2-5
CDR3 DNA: TGTGCCAGCAGCTTGGCTTGGGGAGAGACCCAGTACTTC
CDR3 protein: CASSLAWGETQYF

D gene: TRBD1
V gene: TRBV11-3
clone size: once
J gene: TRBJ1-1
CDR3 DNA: TGTGCCAGCAGCCTCGGACAGGGAGGCACTGAAGCTTTCTTT
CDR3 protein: CASSLGQGGTEAFF

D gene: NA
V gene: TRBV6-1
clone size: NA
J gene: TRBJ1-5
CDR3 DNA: TGTGCCAGCAGTGACAGGGGAGAGAACCAGCCCCAGCATTTT
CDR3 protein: CASSDRGENQPQHF

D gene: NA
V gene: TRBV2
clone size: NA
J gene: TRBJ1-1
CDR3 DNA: TGTGCCAGCAGTGTTCGGACGGGGGCCACTGAAGCTTTCTTT
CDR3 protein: CASSVRTGATEAFF

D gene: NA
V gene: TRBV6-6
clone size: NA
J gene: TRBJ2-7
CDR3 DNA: TGTGCCAGCTCGGGAACTTCCTACGAGCAGTACTTC
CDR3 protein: CASSGTSYEQYF

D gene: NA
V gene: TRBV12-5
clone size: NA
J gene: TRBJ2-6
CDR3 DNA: TGTGCTAGTGGTCCAGGGTGGACTGGGGCCAACGTCCTGACTTTC
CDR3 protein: CASGPGWTGANVLTF

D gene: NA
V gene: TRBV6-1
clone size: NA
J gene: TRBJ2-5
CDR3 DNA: TGTGCCAGCAGTGACGGTACGTGGGAACAAGAGACCCAGTACTTC
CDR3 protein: CASSDGTWEQETQYF

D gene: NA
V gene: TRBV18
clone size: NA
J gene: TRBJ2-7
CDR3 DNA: TGTGCCAGCTCACCAGCGACGAATTCGGGCTACGAGCAGTACTTC
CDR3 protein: CASSPATNSGYEQYF

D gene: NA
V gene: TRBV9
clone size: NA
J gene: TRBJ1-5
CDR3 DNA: TGTGCCAGCAGCGTAGACCCAACTAGCAATCAGCCCCAGCATTTT
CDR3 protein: CASSVDPTSNQPQHF

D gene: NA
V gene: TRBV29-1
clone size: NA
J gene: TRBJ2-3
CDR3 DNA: TGCAGCGCTGGGGCGTACTATAGCACAGATACGCAGTATTTT
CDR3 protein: CSAGAYYSTDTQYF

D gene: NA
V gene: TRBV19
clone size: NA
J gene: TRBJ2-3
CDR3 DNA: TGTGCCAGTAGTAGGGCGCGGGGTCCGGGAACAGATACGCAGTATTTT
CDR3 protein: CASSRARGPGTDTQYF

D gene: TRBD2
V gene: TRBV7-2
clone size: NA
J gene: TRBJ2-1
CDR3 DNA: TGTGCCAGCAGCTTAGCGCGGGGGAATGAGCAGTTCTTC
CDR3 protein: CASSLARGNEQFF

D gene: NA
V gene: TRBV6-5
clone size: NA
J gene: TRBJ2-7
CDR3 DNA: TGTGCCAGCTGGGGAACCTCCCGGGGAGAGCAGTACTTC
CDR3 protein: CASWGTSRGEQYF

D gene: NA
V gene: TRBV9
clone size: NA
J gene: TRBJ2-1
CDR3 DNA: TGTGCCAGCAGCCCCGGTGGCCTCTCCTACAATGAGCAGTTCTTC
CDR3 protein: CASSPGGLSYNEQFF

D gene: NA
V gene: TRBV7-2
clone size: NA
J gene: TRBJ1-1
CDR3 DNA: TGTGCCAGCAGCTTAGTCCCCAGGACTGAAGCTTTCTTT
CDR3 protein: CASSLVPRTEAFF

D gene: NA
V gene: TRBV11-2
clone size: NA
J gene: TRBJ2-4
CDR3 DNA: TGTGCCAGCAGCTTCGGGCTAACCGATAACATTCAGTACTTC
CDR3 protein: CASSFGLTDNIQYF